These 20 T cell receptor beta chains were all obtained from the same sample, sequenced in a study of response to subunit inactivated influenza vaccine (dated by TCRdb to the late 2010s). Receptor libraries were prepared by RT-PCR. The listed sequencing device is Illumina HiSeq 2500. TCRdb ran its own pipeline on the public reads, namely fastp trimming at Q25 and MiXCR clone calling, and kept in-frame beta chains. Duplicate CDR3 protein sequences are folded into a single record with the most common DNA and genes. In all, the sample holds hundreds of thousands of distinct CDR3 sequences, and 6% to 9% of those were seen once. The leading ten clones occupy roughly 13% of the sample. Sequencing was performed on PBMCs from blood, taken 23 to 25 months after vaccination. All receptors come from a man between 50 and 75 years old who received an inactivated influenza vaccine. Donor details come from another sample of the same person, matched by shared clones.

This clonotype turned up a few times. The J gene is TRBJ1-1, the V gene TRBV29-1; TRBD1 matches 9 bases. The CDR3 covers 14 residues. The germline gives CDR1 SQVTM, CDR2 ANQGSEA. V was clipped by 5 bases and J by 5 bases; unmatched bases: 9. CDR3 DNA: TGCAGCGTTAAAGCCGGGACAGGGTCGACTGAAGCTTTCTTT. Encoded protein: CSVKAGTGSTEAFF.

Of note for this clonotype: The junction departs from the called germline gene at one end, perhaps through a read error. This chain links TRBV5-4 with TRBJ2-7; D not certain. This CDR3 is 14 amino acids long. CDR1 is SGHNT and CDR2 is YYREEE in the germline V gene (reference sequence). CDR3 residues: CASSQLADSDEQYF. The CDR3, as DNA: TGTGCCAGCAGCCAGCTGGCTGACTCCGACGAGCAGTACTTC.

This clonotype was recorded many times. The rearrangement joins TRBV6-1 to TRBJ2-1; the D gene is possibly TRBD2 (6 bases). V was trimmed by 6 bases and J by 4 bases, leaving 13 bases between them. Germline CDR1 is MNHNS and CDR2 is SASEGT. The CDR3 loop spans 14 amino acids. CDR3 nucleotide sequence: TGTGCCAGCAGACCTGAGGGGACTTACAATGAGCAGTTCTTC. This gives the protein CASRPEGTYNEQFF.

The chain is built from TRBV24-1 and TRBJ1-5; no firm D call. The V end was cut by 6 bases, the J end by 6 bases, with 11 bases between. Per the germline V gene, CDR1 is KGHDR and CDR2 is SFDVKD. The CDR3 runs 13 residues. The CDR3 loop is CATSSLAGQPQHF. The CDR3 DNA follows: TGTGCCACCAGTTCCCTCGCGGGTCAGCCCCAGCATTTT.

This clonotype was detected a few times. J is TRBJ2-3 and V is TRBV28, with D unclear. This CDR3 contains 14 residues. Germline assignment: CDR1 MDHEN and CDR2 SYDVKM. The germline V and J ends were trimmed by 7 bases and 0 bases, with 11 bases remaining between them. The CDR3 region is CASTYRPSTDTQYF. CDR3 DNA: TGTGCCAGCACTTATCGTCCTAGCACAGATACGCAGTATTTT. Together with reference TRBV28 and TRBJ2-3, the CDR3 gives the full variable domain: DVKVTQSSRYLVKRTGEKVFLECVQDMDHENMFWYRQDPGLGLRLIYFSYDVKMKEKGDIPEGYSVSREKKERFSLILESASTNQTSMYLCASTYRPSTDTQYFGPGTRLTVL.

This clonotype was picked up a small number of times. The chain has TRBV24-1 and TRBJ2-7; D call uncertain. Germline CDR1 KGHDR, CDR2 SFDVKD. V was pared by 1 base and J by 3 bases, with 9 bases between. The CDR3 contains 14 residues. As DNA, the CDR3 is TGTGCCACCAGTGATTTTCCAGGAAGCTACGAGCAGTACTTC. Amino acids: CATSDFPGSYEQYF.

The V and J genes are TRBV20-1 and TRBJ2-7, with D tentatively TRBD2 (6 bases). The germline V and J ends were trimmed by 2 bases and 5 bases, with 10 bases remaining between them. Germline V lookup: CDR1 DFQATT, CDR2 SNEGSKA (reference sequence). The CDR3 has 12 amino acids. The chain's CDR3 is CSARTSLDEQYF. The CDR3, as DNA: TGCAGTGCTAGAACTAGCTTAGACGAGCAGTACTTC.

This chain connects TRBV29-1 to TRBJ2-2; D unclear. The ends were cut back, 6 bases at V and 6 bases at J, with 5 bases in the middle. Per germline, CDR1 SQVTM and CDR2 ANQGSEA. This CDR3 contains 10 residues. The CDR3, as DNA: TGCAGCGTACCCCCCGGGGAGCTGTTTTTT. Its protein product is CSVPPGELFF.

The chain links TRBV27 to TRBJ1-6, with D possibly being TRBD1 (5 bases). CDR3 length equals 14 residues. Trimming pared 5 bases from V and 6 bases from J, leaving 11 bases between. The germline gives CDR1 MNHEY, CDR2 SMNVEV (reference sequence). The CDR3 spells CASSLQVRNSPLHF. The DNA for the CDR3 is TGTGCCAGCAGTCTACAGGTCCGTAATTCACCCCTCCACTTT.

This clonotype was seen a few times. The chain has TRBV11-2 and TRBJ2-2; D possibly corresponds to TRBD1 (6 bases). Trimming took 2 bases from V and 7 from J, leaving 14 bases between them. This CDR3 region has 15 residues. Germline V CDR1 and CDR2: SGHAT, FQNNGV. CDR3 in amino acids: CASSLNRVTSGELFF. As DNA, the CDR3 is TGTGCCAGCAGCTTAAACAGGGTGACGAGCGGGGAGCTGTTTTTT.

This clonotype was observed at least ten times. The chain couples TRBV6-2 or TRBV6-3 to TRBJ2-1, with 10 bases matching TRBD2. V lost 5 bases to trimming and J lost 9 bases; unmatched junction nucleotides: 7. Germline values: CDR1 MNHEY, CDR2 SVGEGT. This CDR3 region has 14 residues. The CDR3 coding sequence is TGTGCCAGCAGTAACCTGGGACTAGCGTTTGAGCAGTTCTTC. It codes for CASSNLGLAFEQFF.

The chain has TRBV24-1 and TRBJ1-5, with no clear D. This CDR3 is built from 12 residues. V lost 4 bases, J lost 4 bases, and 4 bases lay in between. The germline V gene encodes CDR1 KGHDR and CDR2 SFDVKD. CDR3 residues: CATSEQNQPQHF. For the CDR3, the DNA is TGTGCCACCAGTGAGCAGAATCAGCCCCAGCATTTT.

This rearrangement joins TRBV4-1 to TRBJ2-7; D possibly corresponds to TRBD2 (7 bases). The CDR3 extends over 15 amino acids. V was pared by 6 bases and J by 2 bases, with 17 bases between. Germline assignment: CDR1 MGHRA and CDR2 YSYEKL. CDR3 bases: TGCGCCAGCAGAAACGGGAAAGGGGGGGCCTACGAGCAGTACTTC. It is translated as CASRNGKGGAYEQYF.

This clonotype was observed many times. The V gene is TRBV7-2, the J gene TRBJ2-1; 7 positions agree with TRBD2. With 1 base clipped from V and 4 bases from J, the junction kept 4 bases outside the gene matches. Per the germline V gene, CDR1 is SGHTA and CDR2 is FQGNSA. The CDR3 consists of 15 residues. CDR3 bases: TGTGCCAGCAGCTTAGAGGGGAGGGGATACAATGAGCAGTTCTTC. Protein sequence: CASSLEGRGYNEQFF.

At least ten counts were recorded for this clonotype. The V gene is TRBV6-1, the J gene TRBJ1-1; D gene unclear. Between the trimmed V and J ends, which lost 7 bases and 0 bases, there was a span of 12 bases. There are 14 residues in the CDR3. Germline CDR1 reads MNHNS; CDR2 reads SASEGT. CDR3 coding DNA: TGTGCCAGCAATAAGGACGGTCTGAACACTGAAGCTTTCTTT. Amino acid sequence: CASNKDGLNTEAFF.

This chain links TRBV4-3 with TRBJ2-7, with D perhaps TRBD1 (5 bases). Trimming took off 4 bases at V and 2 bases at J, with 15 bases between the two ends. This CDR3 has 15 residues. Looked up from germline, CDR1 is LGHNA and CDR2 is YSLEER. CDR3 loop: CASSPGAGSTYEQYF. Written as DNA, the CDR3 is TGCGCCAGCAGCCCTGGGGCAGGGTCTACCTACGAGCAGTACTTC.

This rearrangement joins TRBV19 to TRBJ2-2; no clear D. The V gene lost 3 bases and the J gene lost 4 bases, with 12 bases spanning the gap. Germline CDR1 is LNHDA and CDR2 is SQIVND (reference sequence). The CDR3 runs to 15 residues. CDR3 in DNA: TGTGCCAGTAGTATTCAGCAGGTACTCACCGGGGAGCTGTTTTTT. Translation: CASSIQQVLTGELFF.

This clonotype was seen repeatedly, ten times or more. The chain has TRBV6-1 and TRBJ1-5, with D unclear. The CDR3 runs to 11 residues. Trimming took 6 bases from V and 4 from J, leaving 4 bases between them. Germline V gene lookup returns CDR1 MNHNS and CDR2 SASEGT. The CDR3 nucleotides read TGTGCCAGCAGACAAAATCAGCCCCAGCATTTT. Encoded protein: CASRQNQPQHF.

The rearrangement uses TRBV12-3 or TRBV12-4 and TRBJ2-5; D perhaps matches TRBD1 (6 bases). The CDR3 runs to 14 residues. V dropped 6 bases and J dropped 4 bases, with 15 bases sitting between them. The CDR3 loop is CASRMKGVGETQYF. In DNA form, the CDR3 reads TGTGCCAGCAGGATGAAGGGGGTAGGAGAGACCCAGTACTTC.

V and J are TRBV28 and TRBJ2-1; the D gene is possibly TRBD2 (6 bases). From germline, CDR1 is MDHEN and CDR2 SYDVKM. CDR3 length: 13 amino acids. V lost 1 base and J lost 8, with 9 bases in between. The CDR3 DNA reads TGTGCCAGCAGTTTATATGGAGGGTATGAGCAGTTCTTC. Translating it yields CASSLYGGYEQFF.